These 10 T cell receptor beta chains share one sample of origin, sequenced in a study of beta chain features in type 1 diabetes. The authors reverse transcribed all of the isolated RNA, so sequencing captured expressed TCRB transcripts. Sequencing used immunoSEQ multiplex PCR; TCRdb keeps in-frame clones, though not all of them. The data contain about 180,000 clones, about 13% of them singletons. The sample consisted of central memory CD4+ T cells from blood. The source of these receptors is a young woman in good health.

This clone was seen a handful of times. V is TRBV30 and J is TRBJ1-2, with D possibly matching TRBD1 (5 bases). V was trimmed by 2 bases and J by 4 bases, leaving 11 bases between them. The CDR3 extends over 13 amino acids. CDR1 is GTSNPN and CDR2 is SVGIG in the germline V gene (reference sequence). CDR3 in DNA: TGTGCCTGGAGTAATCTTGGGGCCTATGGCTACACCTTC. Protein sequence: CAWSNLGAYGYTF.

V and J are TRBV5-1 and TRBJ2-1, with 13 bases aligning to TRBD2. This CDR3 is 17 amino acids long. Germline CDR1 is SGHRS and CDR2 is YFSETQ. V lost 1 base, J lost 4 bases, and 5 bases stayed unmatched. CDR3 protein: CASSLTSGRALYNEQFF. CDR3 DNA sequence: TGCGCCAGCAGCTTGACTAGCGGGAGGGCCCTGTACAATGAGCAGTTCTTC.

The chain uses TRBV6-6 and TRBJ2-3; TRBD2 agrees at 9 bases. The CDR3 consists of 14 residues. V trimming: 11 bases; J trimming: 5 bases; junction bases outside the gene matches: 11. Germline V gives CDR1 MNHNY, CDR2 SVGAGI (reference sequence). Here the CDR3 reads CAAAGSGRLDTQYF. The CDR3 DNA reads TGTGCCGCAGCGGGTAGCGGGAGATTAGATACGCAGTATTTT.

This clone occurred many times. The chain recombines TRBV5-1 with TRBJ1-1; D is unresolved. Germline-derived CDR1 and CDR2 are SGHRS and YFSETQ. The CDR3 covers 13 residues. The V end was cut by 4 bases, the J end by 1 base, with 8 bases between. The CDR3 loop is CASSVSGNTEAFF. Here the CDR3 DNA reads TGCGCCAGCAGCGTCTCCGGGAACACTGAAGCTTTCTTT.

The chain is built from TRBV27 and TRBJ2-6; maybe TRBD2 (5 bases). The germline CDR1 and CDR2 sequences are MNHEY and SMNVEV (reference sequence). The V and J ends lost 5 bases and 4 bases respectively, with 12 bases between them. The CDR3 covers 15 residues. The CDR3 loop reads CASSPRAYGANVLTF. For the CDR3, the DNA is TGTGCCAGCAGTCCGAGGGCGTACGGGGCCAACGTCCTGACTTTC.

This clone was detected only a few times. The chain links TRBV7-9 to TRBJ2-2, with 9 positions matching TRBD1. V dropped 8 bases and J dropped 3; count of bases not matched to a gene: 7. The V gene's germline CDR1 is SEHNR and CDR2 FQNEAQ (reference sequence). The CDR3 consists of 15 residues. CDR3: CASAPGTGHTGELFF. Here the CDR3 DNA reads TGTGCCAGCGCACCCGGGACAGGGCACACCGGGGAGCTGTTTTTT. Filled out from reference TRBV7-9 and TRBJ2-2, the complete variable domain reads DTGVSQNPRHKITKRGQNVTFRCDPISEHNRLYWYRQTLGQGPEFLTYFQNEAQLEKSRLLSDRFSAERPKGSFSTLEIQRTEQGDSAMYLCASAPGTGHTGELFFGEGSRLTVL.

This clone has only a few counts. The chain recombines TRBV30 with TRBJ1-5, with D possibly being TRBD1 (5 bases). The CDR3 sequence is 13 residues long. Trimming pared 0 bases from V and 5 bases from J, leaving 8 bases between. CDR1 is GTSNPN, CDR2 SVGIG, per germline (reference sequence). The CDR3 sequence: CAWSVQEDQPQHF. CDR3 DNA: TGTGCCTGGAGTGTACAGGAAGATCAGCCCCAGCATTTT.

The chain employs TRBV27 and TRBJ2-5, with D possibly TRBD1 on 6 matching bases. CDR1 is MNHEY and CDR2 is SMNVEV in the germline V gene (reference sequence). V lost 6 bases to trimming and J lost 2 bases, with 13 bases between them. The CDR3 loop spans 14 amino acids. CDR3 amino acids: CASSGTSFQETQYF. The CDR3 coding sequence is TGTGCCAGCAGCGGGACAAGCTTTCAAGAGACCCAGTACTTC.

CDR3 nucleotides: TGTGCCAGCAGCTTAGTGGGAGGGGCGCCGACTGAAGCTTTCTTT. Its translation is CASSLVGGAPTEAFF. The V and J genes are TRBV11-2 and TRBJ1-1, with D tentatively TRBD1 (5 bases). The CDR3 is made up of 15 amino acids. V was trimmed by 1 base and J by 5 bases, leaving 14 bases between them. Germline-derived CDR1 and CDR2 are SGHAT and FQNNGV.

The genes are TRBV7-9 and TRBJ2-5, with D hard to call. The CDR3 loop spans 9 amino acids. Germline-derived CDR1 and CDR2 are SEHNR and FQNEAQ (reference sequence). The CDR3 reads CALGETQYF. The CDR3 bases are TGTGCGCTCGGGGAGACCCAGTACTTC.